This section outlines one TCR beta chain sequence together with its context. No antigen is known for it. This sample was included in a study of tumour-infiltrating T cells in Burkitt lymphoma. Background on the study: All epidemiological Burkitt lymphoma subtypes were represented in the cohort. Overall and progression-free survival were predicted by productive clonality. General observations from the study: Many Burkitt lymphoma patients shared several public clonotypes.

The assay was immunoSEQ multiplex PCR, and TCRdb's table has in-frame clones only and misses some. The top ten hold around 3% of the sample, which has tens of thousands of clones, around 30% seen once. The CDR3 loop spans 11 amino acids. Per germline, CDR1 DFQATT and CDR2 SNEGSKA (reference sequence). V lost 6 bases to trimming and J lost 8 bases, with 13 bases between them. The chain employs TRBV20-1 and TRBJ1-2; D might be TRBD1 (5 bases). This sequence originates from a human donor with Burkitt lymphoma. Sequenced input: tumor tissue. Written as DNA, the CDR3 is TGCAGTGCCTATAACCAGGGAGGCTACACCTTC. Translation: CSAYNQGGYTF.